This passage covers 31 T cell receptor beta chains from one sample sequenced in a study of patients and donors after allogeneic stem cell transplantation. TCRdb re-called the RT-PCR reads with MiXCR, one entry per CDR3 protein. The repertoire holds some 880,000 distinct CDR3 sequences, with roughly 18% as singletons. Sequences were obtained from blood, either unsorted or a sorted T cell fraction (not recorded which). These receptors were obtained from a human donor who was either an allogeneic HSCT recipient or a stem cell or donor lymphocyte infusion donor (not recorded which). It is not recorded whose cells these are; they may come from a transplant donor.

This clonotype has a handful of counts. The rearrangement uses TRBV29-1 and TRBJ1-4; perhaps TRBD1 as D (5 bases). V was pared by 6 bases and J by 4 bases, with 12 bases between. Germline loops: CDR1 SQVTM, CDR2 ANQGSEA. The CDR3 runs to 13 residues. The CDR3 DNA is TGCAGCGTCGCGTGGGGGAATAATGAAAAACTGTTTTTT. Translation gives CSVAWGNNEKLFF.

The chain is built from TRBV6-1 and TRBJ2-7, with 7 bases matching TRBD1. This CDR3 comprises 15 residues. Germline V gives CDR1 MNHNS, CDR2 SASEGT. V shed 5 bases, J shed 3 bases, and the junction held 10 bases outside the gene matches. Here the CDR3 reads CASSLGTVGIYEQYF. Here the CDR3 DNA reads TGTGCCAGCAGTCTTGGGACAGTGGGGATCTACGAGCAGTACTTC.

In this sample, this clonotype turned up a few times. The chain carries TRBV2 and TRBJ1-5; TRBD1 agrees at 8 bases. Germline V CDR1 and CDR2: SNHLY, FYNNEI. V dropped 0 bases and J dropped 0; count of bases not matched to a gene: 7. The CDR3 loop spans 18 amino acids. CDR3 in DNA: TGTGCCAGCAGTGAAGCTAGGACAGGGCGATATAGCAATCAGCCCCAGCATTTT. This gives the protein CASSEARTGRYSNQPQHF.

This clonotype has just a few counts. This rearrangement joins TRBV2 to TRBJ1-2; D uncertain. Trimming cost V 2 bases and J 2 bases, with 12 bases left between them. This CDR3 contains 15 residues. Germline values: CDR1 SNHLY, CDR2 FYNNEI. CDR3 bases: TGTGCCAGCAGTGAACCCTCGGCGGGAAACTATGGCTACACCTTC. Translating gives CASSEPSAGNYGYTF.

This chain joins TRBV5-1 and TRBJ2-7, with D unclear. CDR1 and CDR2 (germline): SGHRS, YFSETQ. Trimming pared 4 bases from V and 3 bases from J, leaving 11 bases between. The CDR3 is 13 amino acids. The CDR3 here is CASSRGRVYEQYF. DNA for the CDR3: TGCGCCAGCAGCCGAGGACGAGTCTACGAGCAGTACTTC. The full variable domain, completed using reference TRBV5-1 and TRBJ2-7, is KAGVTQTPRYLIKTRGQQVTLSCSPISGHRSVSWYQQTPGQGLQFLFEYFSETQRNKGNFPGRFSGRQFSNSRSEMNVSTLELGDSALYLCASSRGRVYEQYFGPGTRLTVT.

The sample holds a few counts of this clonotype. The chain uses TRBV4-1 and TRBJ1-2; 7 bases match TRBD1. This CDR3 spans 16 amino acids. Unmatched junction bases numbered 11, after V lost 2 bases and J lost 5 bases. Looked up from germline, CDR1 is MGHRA and CDR2 is YSYEKL. This CDR3 reads CASSQPGAGGRYGYTF. The CDR3, as DNA: TGCGCCAGCAGCCAACCGGGGGCAGGGGGGAGGTATGGCTACACCTTC.

This clonotype has a handful of counts. The chain couples TRBV6-5 to TRBJ2-7; D is uncertain. V was clipped by 2 bases and J by 0 bases, with 11 bases between them. Germline V CDR1 and CDR2: MNHEY, SVGAGI. The CDR3 covers 15 residues. CDR3 sequence: CASSYKTGLSYEQYF. The CDR3 DNA is TGTGCCAGCAGTTACAAAACGGGCCTCTCCTACGAGCAGTACTTC.

This clonotype has at least ten counts. This chain joins TRBV12-3 or TRBV12-4 and TRBJ1-5; D gene ambiguous. CDR3 length equals 14 residues. V lost 7 bases and J 1 base, leaving 11 bases between the germline ends. Here the CDR3 DNA reads TGTGCCAGCACCCCCGACTCGAGCAATCAGCCCCAGCATTTT. It encodes CASTPDSSNQPQHF.

This CDR3 reads CASSQPRDGTYNEQFF. The DNA of the CDR3 is TGTGCCAGCAGTCAACCACGGGACGGTACCTACAATGAGCAGTTCTTC. The V call is TRBV12-3 or TRBV12-4, the J call TRBJ2-1; D possibly uses TRBD1 or TRBD2 (5 bases each). This CDR3 region has 16 residues. Deletions cut 5 bases from V and 2 bases from J, with 16 bases between.

Ten or more counts support this clonotype. The J gene is TRBJ2-2, the V gene TRBV29-1; D unresolved. CDR1 is SQVTM and CDR2 is ANQGSEA in the germline V gene. This CDR3 is built from 15 residues. Trimming shortened V by 5 bases and J by 0 bases, and 13 bases separated the two germline ends. CDR3 nucleotides: TGCAGCGTTACCCCGTTGAGTTCGAACACCGGGGAGCTGTTTTTT. This codes for CSVTPLSSNTGELFF.

The V and J genes are TRBV5-4 and TRBJ2-2; D is possibly TRBD2 (6 bases). The V gene's germline CDR1 is SGHNT and CDR2 YYREEE (reference sequence). The CDR3 length is 14 residues. Trimming left V 4 bases short and J 7 bases short, with 14 bases between. The CDR3 bases are TGTGCCAGCAGCGCGGGACCCCGGGACGGGGAGCTGTTTTTT. Its translation: CASSAGPRDGELFF.

This clonotype was seen a few times. The chain uses TRBV5-6 and TRBJ1-5, with 9 bases lining up with TRBD1. The CDR3 length is 16 residues. Germline CDR1 is SGHDT and CDR2 is YYEEEE. V shed 1 base, J shed 2 bases, and the junction held 4 bases outside the gene matches. The CDR3 coding sequence is TGTGCCAGCAGCTTGTCGAGGGACAGGGGCAATCAGCCCCAGCATTTT. Translation gives CASSLSRDRGNQPQHF.

V is TRBV18 and J is TRBJ2-7; D possibly corresponds to TRBD2 (5 bases). V shed 2 bases and J shed 2 bases, with 13 bases lying between them. The germline V gene encodes CDR1 KGHSH and CDR2 LQKENI. The CDR3 consists of 15 residues. The CDR3 DNA reads TGTGCCAGCTCACCATATTCCGGGATCGCCTACGAGCAGTACTTC. Its protein product is CASSPYSGIAYEQYF.

The CDR3 bases are TGTGCCAGCAGTTACTCGTCTATAGGGGGCCGAGGCTACACCTTC. Its protein is CASSYSSIGGRGYTF. The chain recombines TRBV6-5 with TRBJ1-2; 7 bases line up with TRBD1. This CDR3 has 15 amino acids. Trimming removed 0 bases from V and 8 bases from J; junction bases left unmatched: 9. Germline loops: CDR1 MNHEY, CDR2 SVGAGI.

This clonotype was observed a handful of times. V gene TRBV2 combines with J gene TRBJ2-7; D tentatively fits TRBD1 or TRBD2 (6 bases each). The CDR3 has 13 residues. In germline, CDR1 is SNHLY, CDR2 FYNNEI. Trimming removed 7 bases from V and 1 base from J, with 11 bases in between. CDR3 amino acids: CASTGGLSYEQYF. The CDR3 nucleotides are TGTGCCAGCACTGGGGGGCTATCCTACGAGCAGTACTTC.

V and J are TRBV3-1 and TRBJ2-1, with TRBD2 matching over 13 bases. The CDR3 sequence is 16 residues long. CDR1 and CDR2 from the germline V gene are LGHDT and YNNKEL (reference sequence). J lost 7 bases, V lost 4 bases, and 7 bases had no gene match. This chain's CDR3 is CASSRTTSGGSNEQFF. CDR3 bases: TGTGCCAGCAGCCGAACGACTAGCGGGGGGTCAAATGAGCAGTTCTTC.

The chain employs TRBV12-5 and TRBJ2-2; D not certain. This CDR3 has 15 residues. The V end was cut by 4 bases, the J end by 7 bases, with 16 bases between. CDR1 LGHNT and CDR2 FRNRAP come from the germline V gene. CDR3 residues: CASGSLWGSGGELFF. The CDR3, as DNA: TGTGCTAGTGGTTCCCTCTGGGGAAGTGGCGGGGAGCTGTTTTTT.

This clonotype was observed a few times. This chain uses TRBV13 with TRBJ1-6; 7 bases are a match to TRBD1. CDR3 length: 15 amino acids. Germline trimming cut 5 bases from V and 10 bases from J; bases unmatched to any gene: 11. The germline V gene encodes CDR1 PRHDT and CDR2 FYEKMQ (reference sequence). The CDR3 protein is CASSLQTGSGSPLHF. CDR3 bases: TGTGCCAGCAGCCTACAGACAGGGTCAGGATCACCCCTCCACTTT.

CDR3 loop: CASSLANPEAFF. The CDR3 DNA reads as TGTGCCAGCAGCTTGGCCAATCCTGAAGCTTTCTTT. This chain uses TRBV7-9 with TRBJ1-1; D call uncertain. Germline V lookup: CDR1 SEHNR, CDR2 FQNEAQ (reference sequence). This CDR3 contains 12 residues. The ends were cut back, 3 bases at V and 6 bases at J, with 8 bases in the middle.

This clonotype has more than one count but fewer than ten. V is TRBV4-2 and J is TRBJ1-1; D gene uncertain. The CDR3 has 13 residues. Trimming left V 3 bases short and J 3 bases short, with 8 bases between. Germline assignment: CDR1 LGHNA and CDR2 YNFKEQ. The CDR3 is CASSHRRDTEAFF. The CDR3 coding sequence is TGTGCCAGCAGCCACCGGAGGGACACTGAAGCTTTCTTT.

The table lists this clonotype with a few counts. This chain connects TRBV12-3 or TRBV12-4 to TRBJ1-6, with D unclear. This CDR3 is built from 17 residues. Trimming cost V 6 bases and J 0 bases, with 15 bases left between them. The CDR3 here is CASSKAGRSSYNSPLHF. In DNA form, the CDR3 reads TGTGCCAGCAGCAAGGCCGGCAGGAGCTCCTATAATTCACCCCTCCACTTT.

This CDR3 is CASSPVLLRGGTDTQYF. DNA of the CDR3: TGTGCCAGCTCACCAGTCCTGCTACGGGGGGGGACAGATACGCAGTATTTT. The chain joins TRBV18 to TRBJ2-3; 8 nucleotides align to TRBD2. The CDR3 runs 17 residues. The germline CDR1 and CDR2 sequences are KGHSH and LQKENI. Germline trimming cut 2 bases from V and 3 bases from J; bases unmatched to any gene: 10.

There are a few counts of this clonotype. The chain combines TRBV9 with TRBJ1-1, with 10 bases aligning to TRBD1. The CDR3 is 16 residues long. The V segment lost 4 bases and the J segment 4 bases; nucleotides outside the gene matches: 10. The germline V gene has CDR1 SGDLS and CDR2 YYNGEE. CDR3 region: CASSPGTGVRGTEAFF. The CDR3 DNA reads as TGTGCCAGCAGCCCCGGGACAGGGGTCAGGGGCACTGAAGCTTTCTTT.

The rearrangement links TRBV30 to TRBJ1-1; weak D call: TRBD1 (5 bases). V was cut by 3 bases and J by 9 bases, with 14 bases left in between. This CDR3 spans 12 amino acids. CDR1 and CDR2 from the germline V gene are GTSNPN and SVGIG (reference sequence). In DNA form, the CDR3 reads TGTGCCTGGAGGGCCTCCCACAGGAAAGCTTTCTTT. It specifies CAWRASHRKAFF.

As DNA, the CDR3 is TGCAGTGCTCCCCCAGGACTAGCGGGAAGTAAGCAGTATTTT. It codes for CSAPPGLAGSKQYF. This chain uses TRBV20-1 with TRBJ2-3, with TRBD2 matching over 12 bases. Trimming cost V 5 bases and J 11 bases; bases outside gene matches: 11. The V gene's germline CDR1 is DFQATT and CDR2 SNEGSKA (reference sequence). This CDR3 has 14 amino acids.

This clonotype was seen many times. The chain uses TRBV7-9 and TRBJ2-3; possibly TRBD1 for D (5 bases). This CDR3 is built from 12 residues. The V and J ends lost 5 bases and 10 bases respectively, with 13 bases between them. The germline gives CDR1 SEHNR, CDR2 FQNEAQ (reference sequence). The CDR3 nucleotides are TGTGCCAGCAGCCCGACAGATGCAGCGCAGTATTTT. This sequence encodes CASSPTDAAQYF.

Here the CDR3 DNA reads TGTGCCAGCAGTGGATTGGGAACAGTTACGCTCTACGAGCAGTACTTC. Protein sequence: CASSGLGTVTLYEQYF. The J gene is TRBJ2-7, the V gene TRBV2; D gene unclear. CDR1 SNHLY and CDR2 FYNNEI come from the germline V gene. Deletions cut 4 bases from V and 3 bases from J, with 19 bases between. The CDR3 consists of 16 residues.

The V gene is TRBV7-2, the J gene TRBJ2-7; D is perhaps TRBD2 (5 bases). Germline values: CDR1 SGHTA, CDR2 FQGNSA. The length of the CDR3 is 13 residues. The V and J ends lost 5 bases and 4 bases respectively, with 12 bases between them. The CDR3 DNA reads TGTGCCAGCAGCCCGGGGATGACGTACGAGCAGTACTTC. This encodes CASSPGMTYEQYF.

The V call is TRBV11-2, the J call TRBJ2-2, with 7 nucleotides matching TRBD1. CDR3 length: 14 residues. With 4 bases clipped from V and 5 bases from J, the junction kept 4 bases outside the gene matches. Germline lookup yields CDR1 SGHAT and CDR2 FQNNGV. CDR3 DNA sequence: TGTGCCAGCAGCTCCGCGACAGGGACCGGGGAGCTGTTTTTT. Translating gives CASSSATGTGELFF.

This clonotype was counted a few times. The CDR3, as DNA: TGTGCCACCAGTGACCGGCACGCCCAAGAGACCCAGTACTTC. It is translated as CATSDRHAQETQYF. The rearrangement uses TRBV24-1 and TRBJ2-5, with no clear D. CDR3 length: 14 residues. The germline V gene has CDR1 KGHDR and CDR2 SFDVKD. V was pared by 4 bases and J by 1 base, with 9 bases between.

The gene calls are TRBV12-3 or TRBV12-4 and TRBJ1-4; D is unresolved. The CDR3 has 16 residues. V gave up 4 bases and J gave up 8 bases, with 20 bases separating them. CDR3 nucleotides: TGTGCCAGCAGTTACGGGATAGGAGGGCAGGTGGAAAAACTGTTTTTT. It is translated as CASSYGIGGQVEKLFF.